This is a list of T cell receptor beta chains from one sample in a study of lymphopenia after photon versus proton radiotherapy. The table came from immunoSEQ multiplex PCR; TCRdb's copy has only in-frame clones and leaves some out. Of around 22,000 clones listed, 75% to 90% are singletons. The sample here was peripheral blood, taken from a patient treated with photon-based radiotherapy. The origin of the receptors is a man aged 35 to 55 with gastric cancer. CDR3s include the opening cysteine and the closing phenylalanine or tryptophan. The D gene is left open where the match is weak. Clone size is shown for a subset of rows, as once, few, many or a class of expanded clone.

CDR3 protein | CDR3 DNA | J gene | D gene | clone size | V gene
CASSLGSADNEQFF | TGTGCCAGCAGCTTAGGCTCGGCAGACAATGAGCAGTTCTTC | TRBJ2-1 | NA | NA | TRBV11-2
CASSYAGAPLHF | TGTGCCAGCAGCTACGCAGGGGCCCCCCTCCACTTT | TRBJ1-6 | NA | NA | TRBV7-9
CASSESPSPMTGFLAYEQYF | TGCGCCAGCAGTGAATCTCCCTCCCCCATGACAGGGTTCCTGGCCTACGAGCAGTACTTC | TRBJ2-7 | TRBD1 | NA | TRBV10-2
CASSPGQFGTDTQYF | TGTGCCAGCAGCCCAGGACAGTTTGGCACAGATACGCAGTATTTT | TRBJ2-3 | NA | once | TRBV5-4
CAISERGPANTGELFF | TGTGCCATCAGTGAGAGGGGACCCGCGAACACCGGGGAGCTGTTTTTT | TRBJ2-2 | NA | NA | TRBV10-3
CSVTRNLRGLQGGYTF | TGCAGCGTGACCAGGAACCTTAGAGGTCTCCAGGGTGGCTACACCTTC | TRBJ1-2 | NA | NA | TRBV29-1
CASSRDSSTDTQYF | TGTGCCAGCAGTCGGGACTCTAGCACAGATACGCAGTATTTT | TRBJ2-3 | NA | once | TRBV7-3
CASSPHILETQYF | TGTGCCAGCAGCCCCCATATCTTGGAGACCCAGTACTTC | TRBJ2-5 | NA | NA | TRBV11-2
CASSLWGQAPNYGYTF | TGTGCCAGCAGCTTATGGGGACAGGCCCCTAACTATGGCTACACCTTC | TRBJ1-2 | TRBD1 | NA | TRBV7-9
CASSLEGLGSGNTIYF | TGTGCCAGCAGTTTGGAGGGACTGGGATCTGGAAACACCATATATTTT | TRBJ1-3 | NA | NA | TRBV7-9
CASSEPLYDRSNQPQHF | TGTGCCAGCAGTGAACCTCTATACGACAGGAGCAATCAGCCCCAGCATTTT | TRBJ1-5 | NA | few | TRBV2
CASSQAQGGHYGYTF | TGCGCCAGCAGCCAAGCCCAGGGAGGGCACTATGGCTACACCTTC | TRBJ1-2 | NA | NA | TRBV4-3
CASSLTSGPSNEQFF | TGTGCCAGCAGTTTAACTAGCGGACCTTCCAATGAGCAGTTCTTC | TRBJ2-1 | TRBD2 | NA | TRBV27
CASSRRGFTEAFF | TGTGCCAGCAGCCGCAGGGGATTCACTGAAGCTTTCTTT | TRBJ1-1 | NA | NA | TRBV6-1
CASSPSGHGGETQYF | TGCGCCAGCAGCCCATCCGGACACGGAGGAGAGACCCAGTACTTC | TRBJ2-5 | NA | NA | TRBV4-3
CASSRNSGRDDGELFF | TGCGCCAGCAGTCGGAACTCAGGGAGGGACGACGGGGAGCTGTTTTTT | TRBJ2-2 | TRBD2 | NA | TRBV4-3
CASSIGSSGANVLTF | TGTGCCAGTAGTATAGGTAGCTCTGGGGCCAACGTCCTGACTTTC | TRBJ2-6 | NA | NA | TRBV19
CASSRPPTRGHNSPLHF | TGTGCCAGCAGCAGACCCCCGACCAGGGGACACAATTCACCCCTCCACTTT | TRBJ1-6 | NA | NA | TRBV4-2